Sequencing of this TCR beta chain was carried out in a study of blood T cell repertoires in COVID-19. Overall study context: Samples came from the United States, Italy and Spain, spanning acute and convalescent COVID-19. T cells, B-cell-depleted T cells, or PBMCs supplied cDNA or gDNA.

This clone has a single count. With 0 bases clipped from V and 1 base from J, the junction kept 2 bases outside the gene matches. The CDR3 sequence is 16 residues long. Germline V gives CDR1 SGDLS, CDR2 YYNGEE. Authors' data handling: By means of reference gene primer amplification, nucleated cell counts were estimated. Sequenced by immunoSEQ multiplex PCR; TCRdb stores in-frame clones only, minus some. V and J calls plus clone size are reproduced from that table; the DNA served to infer D and trimming. The table shows about 120,000 clones, with about 77% occurring only once. Sequencing was carried out using peripheral blood. V usage is TRBV9 and J usage is TRBJ2-2; 8 bases are shared with TRBD2. The clonotype originates from a human donor in a cohort sampled during active COVID-19. The CDR3 DNA sequence: TGTGCCAGCAGCGTAGAACTAGCGGAGAACACCGGGGAGCTGTTTTTT. Its protein product is CASSVELAENTGELFF.